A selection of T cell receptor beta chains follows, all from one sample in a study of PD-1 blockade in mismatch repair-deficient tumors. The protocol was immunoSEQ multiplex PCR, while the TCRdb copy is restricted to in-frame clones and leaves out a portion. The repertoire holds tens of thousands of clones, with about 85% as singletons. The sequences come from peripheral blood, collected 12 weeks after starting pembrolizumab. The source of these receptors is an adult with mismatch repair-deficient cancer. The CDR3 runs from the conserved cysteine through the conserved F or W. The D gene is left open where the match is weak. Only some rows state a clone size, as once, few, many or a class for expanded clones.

CASSRGQGITQGGNTIYF	TGTGCCAGCAGCCGGGGACAGGGTATTACTCAAGGTGGAAACACCATATATTTT	-	TRBD1	TRBV7-6	TRBJ1-3
CASSQDSSDYGYTF	TGCGCCAGCAGCCAAGATTCGTCAGATTATGGCTACACCTTC	-	-	TRBV4-3	TRBJ1-2
CASGDGGRGRETQYF	TGTGCCAGCGGTGACGGCGGGAGGGGCCGAGAGACCCAGTACTTC	-	TRBD2	TRBV28	TRBJ2-5
CASSEFGRFSGNTIYF	TGTGCCAGCAGTGAATTTGGACGTTTCTCTGGAAACACCATATATTTT	once	-	TRBV6-1	TRBJ1-3
CASSLDPGNPATEAFF	TGCGCCAGCAGCTTGGACCCAGGAAACCCTGCTACTGAAGCTTTCTTT	-	-	TRBV5-1	TRBJ1-1
CASSSRGAGILDEQYF	TGCGCCAGCAGCTCCAGGGGGGCGGGCATTCTAGACGAGCAGTACTTC	-	-	TRBV5-1	TRBJ2-7
CASSTTSGSHNEQFF	TGTGCCAGCAGCACGACTAGCGGGAGCCATAATGAGCAGTTCTTC	-	TRBD2	TRBV9	TRBJ2-1
CASSLSYGAAYNEQFF	TGTGCCAGCAGCTTGTCTTACGGGGCAGCTTACAATGAGCAGTTCTTC	-	-	TRBV7-2	TRBJ2-1
CASSLRGQFTDTQYF	TGTGCCAGCAGCTTACGAGGGCAGTTTACAGATACGCAGTATTTT	-	-	TRBV7-3	TRBJ2-3
CASSVAPGFNQPQHF	TGTGCCAGCAGCGTAGCTCCAGGGTTCAATCAGCCCCAGCATTTT	-	-	TRBV9	TRBJ1-5
CASSVDRFSYEQYF	TGTGCCAGCAGCGTCGACAGGTTCTCCTACGAGCAGTACTTC	-	-	TRBV7-2	TRBJ2-7
CASSASGTSGHNEQFF	TGTGCCAGCAGCGCCTCCGGGACTAGCGGACACAATGAGCAGTTCTTC	-	TRBD2	TRBV9	TRBJ2-1
CASSDLAGGVYEQYF	TGTGCCAGCAGTGATCTAGCAGGAGGGGTATACGAGCAGTACTTC	-	-	TRBV25-1	TRBJ2-7
CASREIGGVTETQYF	TGTGCCAGTAGAGAGATCGGGGGTGTCACAGAGACCCAGTACTTC	-	-	TRBV19	TRBJ2-5
CASSLDQRYEQYF	TGTGCCAGCAGCTTAGATCAGAGGTACGAGCAGTACTTC	once	-	TRBV11-2	TRBJ2-7
CASSPGPGTGQYGYTF	TGTGCCAGCAGCCCAGGTCCCGGGACAGGCCAATATGGCTACACCTTC	-	TRBD1	TRBV14	TRBJ1-2
CASRGLTGGATNEKLFF	TGTGCCAGCAGGGGACTGACAGGCGGTGCAACTAATGAAAAACTGTTTTTT	-	-	TRBV28	TRBJ1-4
CASSPRGGNTEAFF	TGTGCCAGCAGCCCCAGAGGGGGGAACACTGAAGCTTTCTTT	-	-	TRBV11-2	TRBJ1-1
CASSPEGDRGQVVGYTF	TGTGCCAGCAGCCCGGAGGGGGACAGGGGGCAAGTAGTTGGCTACACCTTC	-	TRBD1	TRBV7-9	TRBJ1-2
CASSLPAGDTQYF	TGCGCCAGCAGCCTACCGGCCGGAGATACGCAGTATTTT	once	-	TRBV5-1	TRBJ2-3
CASSLQPTGNTIYF	TGTGCCAGCAGCTTACAACCGACGGGAAACACCATATATTTT	-	-	TRBV7-6	TRBJ1-3
CASPGQGHYEQYF	TGCGCCAGCCCGGGACAGGGACATTACGAGCAGTACTTC	-	TRBD1	TRBV5-1	TRBJ2-7
CASRLRTSGNTGELFF	TGTGCCAGCAGGTTGAGAACTAGCGGAAACACCGGGGAGCTGTTTTTT	-	TRBD2	TRBV11-2	TRBJ2-2
CASSLEGTPQETQYF	TGTGCCAGCAGCTTAGAAGGGACACCTCAAGAGACCCAGTACTTC	-	-	TRBV7-2	TRBJ2-5
CASSWGGQGAADTQYF	TGTGCCAGCAGCTGGGGAGGACAGGGGGCAGCAGATACGCAGTATTTT	-	TRBD1	TRBV5-6	TRBJ2-3
CASSLQEIGANVLTF	TGTGCCAGCAGCTTACAGGAAATTGGGGCCAACGTCCTGACTTTC	-	-	TRBV11-2	TRBJ2-6
CASRDRVAYEQYF	TGTGCCAGCCGGGACAGGGTGGCCTACGAGCAGTACTTC	-	TRBD1	TRBV6-5	TRBJ2-7
CASSWRGYATDTQYF	TGTGCCAGCAGCTGGAGGGGCTATGCGACAGATACGCAGTATTTT	-	-	TRBV11-1	TRBJ2-3
CSGMGSYEQYF	TGCAGCGGGATGGGGAGCTACGAGCAGTACTTC	-	-	TRBV20-1	TRBJ2-7
CASSLGETQYF	TGTGCCAGCAGTCTAGGAGAGACCCAGTACTTC	once	-	TRBV2	TRBJ2-5
CASSRTGGIQYF	TGTGCCAGTAGCAGAACTGGGGGGATTCAGTACTTC	-	-	TRBV19	TRBJ2-4
CASSYGIGSEYNEQFF	TGTGCCAGCAGTTACGGTATCGGGAGTGAATACAATGAGCAGTTCTTC	-	-	TRBV6-5	TRBJ2-1
CASSFDGPNTEAFF	TGTGCCAGCAGCTTCGATGGCCCGAACACTGAAGCTTTCTTT	-	-	TRBV11-3	TRBJ1-1
CANTDRGLAEAFF	TGTGCCAACACCGACAGGGGGTTGGCTGAAGCTTTCTTT	few	TRBD1	TRBV2	TRBJ1-1
CASSSAGSVYEQYF	TGTGCCAGCAGCAGCGCAGGGTCTGTTTACGAGCAGTACTTC	-	-	TRBV28	TRBJ2-7
CASSLGGRAVDEQYF	TGCGCCAGCAGCTTAGGCGGGAGGGCCGTCGACGAGCAGTACTTC	-	TRBD2	TRBV5-1	TRBJ2-7
CASSFPLQGRETQYF	TGTGCCAGCAGCTTTCCACTACAGGGGAGAGAGACCCAGTACTTC	-	TRBD1	TRBV7-2	TRBJ2-5
CASSARLMKYF	TGTGCCAGCAGTGCACGACTTATGAAATATTTT	-	-	TRBV2	TRBJ1-3
CASSEGQGWETQYF	TGTGCCAGCAGTGAAGGGCAGGGCTGGGAGACCCAGTACTTC	few	-	TRBV6-1	TRBJ2-5
CASSPTGPNTEAFF	TGTGCCAGCAGCCCGACAGGTCCGAACACTGAAGCTTTCTTT	-	-	TRBV7-3	TRBJ1-1
CASSLASGDRVYEQYF	TGTGCCAGCAGCTTAGCGTCGGGGGACAGGGTCTACGAGCAGTACTTC	few	TRBD1	TRBV7-9	TRBJ2-7
CASSQVSGRGRDTQYF	TGTGCCAGCAGCCAAGTGAGTGGGAGGGGGCGAGATACGCAGTATTTT	-	-	TRBV4-2	TRBJ2-3
CASSLSSLGLDAGELFF	TGCGCCAGCAGTTTAAGTTCATTAGGTCTAGACGCCGGGGAGCTGTTTTTT	-	-	TRBV10-1	TRBJ2-2
CASSPLATTQYF	TGTGCCAGCAGTCCACTAGCGACTACGCAGTATTTT	-	TRBD2	TRBV7-6	TRBJ2-3
CAWSLGSSSGANVLTF	TGTGCCTGGAGTTTGGGCTCCAGCTCTGGGGCCAACGTCCTGACTTTC	-	-	TRBV30	TRBJ2-6
CASSPNTGELFF	TGTGCCAGCAGCCCTAACACCGGGGAGCTGTTTTTT	-	-	TRBV6-5	TRBJ2-2
CASSPASGNQPQHF	TGTGCCAGCAGCCCTGCGAGCGGCAATCAGCCCCAGCATTTT	-	-	TRBV7-3	TRBJ1-5
CASSVPGTEFWPQHF	TGTGCCAGCAGTGTACCAGGGACCGAATTCTGGCCCCAGCATTTT	-	-	TRBV6-1	TRBJ1-5
CASSDQPGTVNEKLFF	TGTGCCAGCAGTGACCAACCCGGGACAGTTAATGAAAAACTGTTTTTT	-	TRBD1	TRBV27	TRBJ1-4
CASSFSGLAGTNTGELFF	TGTGCCAGCAGTTTTTCGGGACTAGCGGGGACAAACACCGGGGAGCTGTTTTTT	-	TRBD2	TRBV27	TRBJ2-2
CATRLAGDTDTQYF	TGTGCCACCCGACTAGCGGGGGACACAGATACGCAGTATTTT	-	TRBD2	TRBV15	TRBJ2-3
CASSSGTSGRPTDTQYF	TGTGCCAGCAGTTCGGGGACTAGCGGGAGGCCCACAGATACGCAGTATTTT	many	TRBD2	TRBV2	TRBJ2-3
CASGLMRTGASQETQYF	TGTGCTAGTGGTTTGATGCGGACCGGGGCAAGCCAGGAGACCCAGTACTTC	-	-	TRBV12-5	TRBJ2-5
CASSFDDRTGELFF	TGTGCCAGCAGCTTTGATGACCGTACCGGGGAGCTGTTTTTT	-	-	TRBV5-4	TRBJ2-2